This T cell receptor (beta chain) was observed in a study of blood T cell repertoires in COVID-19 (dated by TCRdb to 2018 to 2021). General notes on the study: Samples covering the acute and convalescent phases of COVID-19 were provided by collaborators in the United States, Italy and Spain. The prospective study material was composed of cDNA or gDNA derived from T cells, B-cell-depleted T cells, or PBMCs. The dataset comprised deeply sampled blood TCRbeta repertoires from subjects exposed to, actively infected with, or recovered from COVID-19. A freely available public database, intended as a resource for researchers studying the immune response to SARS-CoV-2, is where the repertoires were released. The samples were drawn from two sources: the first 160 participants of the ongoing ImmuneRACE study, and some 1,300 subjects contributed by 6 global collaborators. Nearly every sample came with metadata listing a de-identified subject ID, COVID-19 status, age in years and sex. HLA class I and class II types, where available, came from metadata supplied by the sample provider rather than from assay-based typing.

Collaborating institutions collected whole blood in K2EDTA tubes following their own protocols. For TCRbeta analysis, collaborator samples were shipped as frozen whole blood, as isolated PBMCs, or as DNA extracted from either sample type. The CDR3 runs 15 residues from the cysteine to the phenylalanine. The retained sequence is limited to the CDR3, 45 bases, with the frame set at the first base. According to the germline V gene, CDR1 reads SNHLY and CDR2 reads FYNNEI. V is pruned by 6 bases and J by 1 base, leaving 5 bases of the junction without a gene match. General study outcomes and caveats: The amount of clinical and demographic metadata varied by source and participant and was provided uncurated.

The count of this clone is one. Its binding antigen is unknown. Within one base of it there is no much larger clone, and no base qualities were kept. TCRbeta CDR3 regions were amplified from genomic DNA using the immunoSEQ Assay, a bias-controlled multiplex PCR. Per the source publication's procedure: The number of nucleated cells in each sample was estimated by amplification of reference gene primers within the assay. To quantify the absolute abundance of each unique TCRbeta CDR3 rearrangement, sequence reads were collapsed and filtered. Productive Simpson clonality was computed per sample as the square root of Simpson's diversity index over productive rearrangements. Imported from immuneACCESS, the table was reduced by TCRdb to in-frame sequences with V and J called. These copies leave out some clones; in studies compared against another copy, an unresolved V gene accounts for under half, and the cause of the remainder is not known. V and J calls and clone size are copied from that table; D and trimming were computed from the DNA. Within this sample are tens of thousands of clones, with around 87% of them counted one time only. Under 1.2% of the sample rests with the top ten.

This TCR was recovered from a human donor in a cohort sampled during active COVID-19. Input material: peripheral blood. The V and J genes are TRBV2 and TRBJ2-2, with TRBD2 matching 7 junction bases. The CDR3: CASRTGGVNTGELFF. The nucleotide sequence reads TGTGCCAGCAGGACGGGGGGAGTGAACACCGGGGAGCTGTTTTTT. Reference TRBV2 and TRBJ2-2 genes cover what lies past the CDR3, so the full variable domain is EPEVTQTPSHQVTQMGQEVILRCVPISNHLYFYWYRQILGQKVEFLVSFYNNEISEKSEIFDDQFSVERPDGSNFTLKIRSTKLEDSAMYFCASRTGGVNTGELFFGEGSRLTVL.